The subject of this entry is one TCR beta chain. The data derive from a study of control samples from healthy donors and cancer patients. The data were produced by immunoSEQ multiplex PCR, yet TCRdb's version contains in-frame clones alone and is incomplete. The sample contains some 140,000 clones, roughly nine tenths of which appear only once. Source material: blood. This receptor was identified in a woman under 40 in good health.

CDR3 nucleotide sequence: TGTGCCAGCAGCGCGGAGGGGAGAACTGAAGCTTTCTTT. Its translation is CASSAEGRTEAFF. The J gene is TRBJ1-1, the V gene TRBV7-3; D is perhaps TRBD1 (5 bases). The CDR3 is 13 amino acids. Between the trimmed V and J ends, which lost 5 bases and 5 bases, there was a span of 12 bases. Per germline, CDR1 SGHTA and CDR2 FQGTGA.